Listed below are T cell receptor beta chains from one sample, sequenced in a study of human T cells and chemical hapten exposure. TCRdb analysed the RACE reads with MiXCR anew, one entry per CDR3 protein. The sample holds tens of thousands of distinct CDR3 sequences; 8.5% are singletons and the top ten take around 3.3%. The specimen comprised whole blood, sampled in connection with sensitization to the hapten diphenylcyclopropenone (DPC). The receptors here all came from a woman between 50 and 59 years old with alopecia areata. Some clones in this sample may be carry-over from other donors' samples. The CDR3 runs from the conserved cysteine through the conserved F or W. D genes are given only for firm matches. Rows may omit the clone size; those that give it use once, few, many or a size class.

>TRBJ2-7|.|TRBV2|few
CASSVSTGQNEQYF
TGTGCCAGCAGTGTGTCAACAGGGCAAAACGAGCAGTACTTC
>TRBJ2-6|.|TRBV29-1|few
CSVETRTGANVLTF
TGCAGCGTTGAAACCAGAACTGGGGCCAACGTCCTGACTTTC
>TRBJ2-5|.|TRBV3-1|few
CASSQVVGQETQYF
TGTGCCAGCAGCCAAGTTGTAGGGCAAGAGACCCAGTACTTC
>TRBJ1-1|TRBD1|TRBV7-9|many
CASSEGTEEAFF
TGTGCCAGCAGCGAGGGGACAGAAGAAGCTTTCTTT
>TRBJ1-5|TRBD1|TRBV7-6|few
CASSRGQAYEPQHF
TGTGCCAGCAGCAGGGGACAGGCCTATGAGCCCCAGCATTTT
>TRBJ2-3|TRBD1|TRBV2|.
CASTRTGKEGTQYF
TGTGCCAGCACCCGGACAGGGAAAGAGGGTACGCAGTATTTT
>TRBJ1-5|.|TRBV2|many
CASSERAATNQPQHF
TGTGCCAGCAGTGAAAGGGCAGCCACCAATCAGCCCCAGCATTTT
>TRBJ1-1|.|TRBV14|many
CASSTSTGGPAAEAFF
TGTGCCAGCAGCACCAGTACCGGGGGCCCTGCGGCTGAAGCTTTCTTT
>TRBJ2-3|.|TRBV6-5|few
CASSPRRPTDTQYF
TGTGCCAGCAGTCCCAGGCGGCCTACAGATACGCAGTATTTT
>TRBJ1-2|.|TRBV2|many
CASSADRTNYGYTF
TGTGCCAGCAGTGCGGACAGAACTAACTATGGCTACACCTTC
>TRBJ2-3|TRBD1|TRBV2|few
CASRTAGGTQYF
TGTGCCAGCAGGACGGCAGGGGGTACGCAGTATTTT
>TRBJ2-3|TRBD2|TRBV28|.
CASSVSGSRTDTQYF
TGTGCCAGCAGTGTCAGCGGGAGTCGGACAGATACGCAGTATTTT
>TRBJ1-3|.|TRBV4-3|few
CASSQENQPGNTIYF
TGCGCCAGCAGCCAAGAAAACCAGCCAGGAAACACCATATATTTT
>TRBJ1-6|TRBD1|TRBV29-1|many
CSVSRGSNSPLHF
TGCAGCGTCTCCAGGGGGTCGAATTCACCCCTCCACTTT
>TRBJ1-5|TRBD1|TRBV19|.
CASKDRPNQPQHF
TGTGCCAGTAAGGACAGGCCAAATCAGCCCCAGCATTTT
>TRBJ2-1|.|TRBV11-2|few
CASSSLVDEQFF
TGTGCCAGCAGCTCACTAGTGGATGAGCAGTTCTTC
>TRBJ1-1|TRBD1|TRBV4-1|many
CASSQGRGRTANLEAFF
TGCGCCAGCAGCCAAGGGAGGGGGCGGACGGCCAACCTCGAAGCTTTCTTT
>TRBJ1-1|.|TRBV29-1|few
CSVSTAILNTEAFF
TGCAGCGTCTCGACAGCTATTTTGAACACTGAAGCTTTCTTT
>TRBJ1-1|.|TRBV5-4|few
CASSLAGDEAFF
TGTGCCAGCAGCTTGGCTGGGGATGAAGCTTTCTTT
>TRBJ2-3|.|TRBV29-1|few
CSVEEQRTQYF
TGCAGCGTTGAAGAACAACGGACGCAGTATTTT
>TRBJ2-1|.|TRBV4-2|few
CASSQEGPPENEQFF
TGTGCCAGCAGCCAAGAGGGACCCCCCGAGAATGAGCAGTTCTTC
>TRBJ2-7|.|TRBV18|.
CASSPGRIENYEQYF
TGTGCCAGCTCACCAGGACGGATCGAGAACTACGAGCAGTACTTC
>TRBJ1-2|TRBD1|TRBV12-3/TRBV12-4|many
CASTPTGSPNYGYTF
TGTGCCAGCACCCCGACAGGGTCCCCTAACTATGGCTACACCTTC
>TRBJ1-6|.|TRBV14|few
CASSQGYQNSPLHF
TGTGCCAGCAGCCAGGGGTATCAAAATTCACCCCTCCACTTT
>TRBJ1-5|.|TRBV12-3/TRBV12-4|many
CASSLSPNNQPQHF
TGTGCCAGCAGTTTGAGTCCGAACAATCAGCCCCAGCATTTT
>TRBJ1-1|TRBD1|TRBV7-2|.
CASTHEGARTEAFF
TGTGCCAGCACCCACGAGGGGGCGCGAACTGAAGCTTTCTTT
>TRBJ1-2|.|TRBV14|few
CASSLQGNYGYTF
TGTGCCAGCAGCCTTCAGGGGAACTATGGCTACACCTTC
>TRBJ2-3|.|TRBV2|few
CASRPGTTQYF
TGTGCCAGCCGGCCAGGGACTACGCAGTATTTT
>TRBJ2-7|TRBD2|TRBV4-2|.
CASSQGRASGYEQYF
TGTGCCAGCAGCCAAGGACGGGCTAGCGGATACGAGCAGTACTTC
>TRBJ1-1|.|TRBV14|.
CASSPHRPGEAFF
TGTGCCAGCAGCCCCCACAGGCCAGGTGAAGCTTTCTTT
>TRBJ2-2|.|TRBV12-3/TRBV12-4|.
CASSSLNTGELFF
TGTGCCAGCAGTTCCCTGAACACCGGGGAGCTGTTTTTT